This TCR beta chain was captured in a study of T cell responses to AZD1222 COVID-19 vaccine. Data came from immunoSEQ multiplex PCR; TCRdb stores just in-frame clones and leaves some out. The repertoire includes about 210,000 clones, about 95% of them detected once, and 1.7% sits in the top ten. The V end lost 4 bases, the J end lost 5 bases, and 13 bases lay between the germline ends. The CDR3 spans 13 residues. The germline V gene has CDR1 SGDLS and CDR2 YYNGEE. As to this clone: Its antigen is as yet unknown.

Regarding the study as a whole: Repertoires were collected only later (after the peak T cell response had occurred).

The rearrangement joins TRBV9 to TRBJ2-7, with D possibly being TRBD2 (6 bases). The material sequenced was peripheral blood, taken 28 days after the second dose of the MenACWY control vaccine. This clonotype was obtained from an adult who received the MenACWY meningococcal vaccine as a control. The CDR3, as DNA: TGTGCCAGCAGCCCCGCAGGAGGGAACGAGCAGTACTTC. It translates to CASSPAGGNEQYF.